Shown below are 21 T cell receptor beta chains from a single sample sequenced in a study of post-analysis software for immune sequencing data. Their antigen targets remain unknown. Findings and caveats of the study: Roughly 5 TRBV segments (TRBV5-6, TRBV5-1 and TRBV20-1 among them) occurred more frequently in patients than in controls.

Tagging with unique molecular identifiers was a feature of the TCR beta cDNA libraries. Each CDR3 protein is one row after TCRdb ran MiXCR on the PCR reads. The sample has hundreds of thousands of distinct CDR3 sequences, over 45% seen once; the top ten hold around 10%. The sequencing input was blood. The receptor source for this set is a girl aged 2 to 9 with multiple sclerosis.

This sequence joins TRBV5-1 and TRBJ2-5; tentative D call: TRBD2 (5 bases). The CDR3 has 12 amino acids. CDR1 is SGHRS and CDR2 is YFSETQ in the germline V gene. V lost 5 bases and J lost 4, with 9 bases in between. The CDR3 nucleotides are TGCGCCAGCAGTGAGGGCTTAGAGACCCAGTACTTC. It codes for CASSEGLETQYF.

This chain uses TRBV20-1 with TRBJ1-5; D is unresolved. V was shortened by 0 bases and J by 4 bases, with 16 bases between the two germline ends. CDR3 length equals 16 residues. CDR1 and CDR2 (germline): DFQATT, SNEGSKA (reference sequence). The CDR3, as DNA: TGCAGTGCTAGAGATCCAGTCGCGGGAGTTAATCAGCCCCAGCATTTT. Translated: CSARDPVAGVNQPQHF.

The J gene is TRBJ2-5, the V gene TRBV7-2, with 11 bases matching TRBD2. CDR1 is SGHTA, CDR2 FQGNSA, per germline. The CDR3 length is 16 residues. Trimming cost V 4 bases and J 5 bases; bases outside gene matches: 9. The CDR3, as DNA: TGTGCCAGCAGCTCCACTAGCGGGGGCCTTGCGGAGACCCAGTACTTC. This codes for CASSSTSGGLAETQYF.

The table lists this clonotype with a few counts. The genes are TRBV5-5 and TRBJ2-3; D remains ambiguous. The CDR3 has 13 amino acids. Germline V gene sequence: CDR1 SGHKS, CDR2 YYEKEE (reference sequence). Trimming removed 3 bases from V and 2 bases from J, with 7 bases in between. The CDR3 loop is CASSSTHTDTQYF. The CDR3 region has the DNA TGTGCCAGCAGCTCTACCCACACAGATACGCAGTATTTT. The whole variable domain, filled in from reference TRBV5-5 and TRBJ2-3, reads DAGVTQSPTHLIKTRGQQVTLRCSPISGHKSVSWYQQVLGQGPQFIFQYYEKEERGRGNFPDRFSARQFPNYSSELNVNALLLGDSALYLCASSSTHTDTQYFGPGTRLTVL.

This clonotype occurred once. The chain couples TRBV7-8 to TRBJ1-1; D is perhaps TRBD1 (5 bases). Germline V gene data show CDR1 as SGHVS and CDR2 as FQNEAQ. The CDR3 has 14 residues. Trimming removed 1 base from V and 4 bases from J, with 10 bases in between. CDR3 sequence reads: CASSLGRAATEAFF. Here the CDR3 DNA reads TGTGCCAGCAGCTTAGGCAGGGCGGCCACTGAAGCTTTCTTT.

This chain links TRBV24-1 with TRBJ2-3; 9 bases agree with TRBD2. Per the germline V gene, CDR1 is KGHDR and CDR2 is SFDVKD. This CDR3 has 16 amino acids. Germline trimming cut 6 bases from V and 0 bases from J; bases unmatched to any gene: 6. The chain's CDR3 is CATSSLAGASTDTQYF. CDR3 nucleotide sequence: TGTGCCACCAGTTCGTTAGCGGGAGCGAGCACAGATACGCAGTATTTT.

There are a few counts of this clonotype. The chain links TRBV7-2 to TRBJ2-1; D is possibly TRBD2 (5 bases). The CDR3 has 13 amino acids. The germline gives CDR1 SGHTA, CDR2 FQGNSA. Trimming stripped 5 bases from V and 8 bases from J, with 13 bases between. The DNA of the CDR3 is TGTGCCAGCAGCCCCGGAGGTGTGTATGAGCAGTTCTTC. It encodes CASSPGGVYEQFF.

The chain has TRBV12-3 or TRBV12-4 and TRBJ1-2, with a tentative D call TRBD1 (5 bases). With 3 bases removed from V and 5 bases from J, the gap between germline ends came to 16 bases. CDR3 length equals 15 residues. CDR3 protein: CASSFWGRAIYGYTF. The CDR3 bases are TGTGCCAGCAGTTTTTGGGGCAGGGCTATATATGGCTACACCTTC.

CDR3 amino acids: CASSTTGQARKTQYF. Here the CDR3 DNA reads TGTGCCAGCAGCACTACCGGACAGGCTAGAAAGACCCAGTACTTC. V usage is TRBV6-5 and J usage is TRBJ2-7; 7 bases map to TRBD1. The tail of the sequence fits TRBJ2-5 better, so the J call may be wrong. CDR1 and CDR2 (germline): MNHEY, SVGAGI. This CDR3 has 15 amino acids.

The CDR3 DNA sequence: TGTGCCAGCAGCCACGGACTAGCGGGTAGCACAGATACGCAGTATTTT. Its protein is CASSHGLAGSTDTQYF. The chain links TRBV11-3 to TRBJ2-3; TRBD2 agrees at 11 bases. V trimming: 5 bases; J trimming: 0 bases; junction bases outside the gene matches: 4. The V gene's germline CDR1 is SGHNT and CDR2 YENEEA. This CDR3 comprises 16 residues.

This chain links TRBV20-1 with TRBJ2-3, with D unresolved. Germline CDR1 and CDR2: DFQATT and SNEGSKA (reference sequence). The CDR3 extends over 13 amino acids. V was pared by 0 bases and J by 2 bases, with 6 bases between. As DNA, the CDR3 is TGCAGTGCTAGAGACCCGGTCACAGATACGCAGTATTTT. The encoded protein is CSARDPVTDTQYF.

This chain links TRBV9 with TRBJ1-2; a weak D match, TRBD1 (6 bases). Germline values: CDR1 SGDLS, CDR2 YYNGEE. The V end lost 4 bases, the J end lost 8 bases, and 24 bases lay between the germline ends. CDR3 size: 16 residues. Written as DNA, the CDR3 is TGTGCCAGCAGCCCCAAGCCGAACAGGGTGGGAAGCGGCTACACCTTC. This encodes CASSPKPNRVGSGYTF.

The V and J genes are TRBV7-2 and TRBJ2-5; TRBD1 or TRBD2 may be the D gene (7 bases each). From germline, CDR1 is SGHTA and CDR2 FQGNSA. V shed 5 bases and J shed 4 bases, with 17 bases lying between them. This CDR3 has 15 residues. CDR3 DNA sequence: TGTGCCAGCAGCATCACAGGGGAGGGAGCAGAGACCCAGTACTTC. The encoded protein is CASSITGEGAETQYF.

This clonotype was seen only a few times. The J gene is TRBJ2-7, the V gene TRBV7-6, with D possibly being TRBD1 (6 bases). Germline CDR1 SGHVS, CDR2 FNYEAQ. V was cut by 1 base and J by 2 bases, with 12 bases left in between. The CDR3 totals 15 residues. The CDR3: CASSLGQGLTYEQYF. The CDR3 nucleotides are TGTGCCAGCAGCTTAGGGCAGGGGCTCACCTACGAGCAGTACTTC. The whole variable domain, filled in from reference TRBV7-6 and TRBJ2-7, reads GAGVSQSPRYKVTKRGQDVALRCDPISGHVSLYWYRQALGQGPEFLTYFNYEAQQDKSGLPNDRFSAERPEGSISTLTIQRTEQRDSAMYRCASSLGQGLTYEQYFGPGTRLTVT.

This chain connects TRBV2 to TRBJ1-5, with D possibly matching TRBD1 (6 bases). CDR1 is SNHLY and CDR2 is FYNNEI in the germline V gene. The CDR3 sequence is 14 residues long. V lost 8 bases to trimming and J lost 7 bases, with 18 bases between them. In DNA, the CDR3 is TGTGCCAGCGGCCCCGGGGGCAGTACACAGCCCCAGCATTTT. Translated, it gives CASGPGGSTQPQHF.

This chain uses TRBV4-2 with TRBJ2-1; 12 bases are a match to TRBD2. The CDR3 is made up of 20 amino acids. CDR1 is LGHNA, CDR2 YNFKEQ, per germline. Germline trimming cut 0 bases from V and 2 bases from J; bases unmatched to any gene: 11. The CDR3 here is CASSQETGLAGGGPYNEQFF. In DNA form, the CDR3 reads TGTGCCAGCAGCCAAGAGACTGGGCTAGCGGGAGGGGGACCCTACAATGAGCAGTTCTTC.

The chain employs TRBV29-1 and TRBJ2-7; D is unresolved. Trimming shortened V by 5 bases and J by 0 bases, and 11 bases separated the two germline ends. In germline, CDR1 is SQVTM, CDR2 ANQGSEA. The CDR3 length is 13 residues. Written as DNA, the CDR3 is TGCAGCGTTAGGCAGGAGCTCTCCTACGAGCAGTACTTC. Translating it yields CSVRQELSYEQYF.

This clonotype was observed a few times. The CDR3 sequence is CASTARASTDTQYF. The CDR3 DNA reads TGTGCCAGCACCGCGCGAGCCAGCACAGATACGCAGTATTTT. J is TRBJ2-3 and V is TRBV6-6; D is ambiguous. Between the trimmed V and J ends, which lost 7 bases and 0 bases, there was a span of 11 bases. The CDR3 is made up of 14 amino acids. The germline V gene has CDR1 MNHNY and CDR2 SVGAGI (reference sequence).

This chain connects TRBV29-1 to TRBJ2-5; D possibly corresponds to TRBD1 (6 bases). Germline CDR1 is SQVTM and CDR2 is ANQGSEA. CDR3 length: 15 residues. The V and J ends lost 3 bases and 5 bases respectively, with 19 bases between them. CDR3 residues: CSVESGRQVVETQYF. DNA for the CDR3: TGCAGCGTTGAGTCGGGGCGACAGGTCGTGGAGACCCAGTACTTC.

The CDR3 here is CASSIGQGPTSGSRQFF. Here the CDR3 DNA reads TGCGCCAGCAGCATTGGACAGGGACCGACTAGCGGGAGTCGGCAGTTCTTC. The chain recombines TRBV5-1 with TRBJ2-1, with 12 nucleotides matching TRBD2. This CDR3 has 17 residues. CDR1 and CDR2 from the germline V gene are SGHRS and YFSETQ. V lost 4 bases to trimming and J lost 12 bases; unmatched junction nucleotides: 17.

The chain joins TRBV18 to TRBJ2-3, with D perhaps TRBD1 (6 bases). This CDR3 region has 13 residues. V gave up 6 bases and J gave up 7 bases, with 14 bases separating them. CDR1 is KGHSH, CDR2 LQKENI, per germline. As DNA, the CDR3 is TGTGCCAGCTCGACGAATGACAGGCATACGCAGTATTTT. It translates to CASSTNDRHTQYF.